This T cell receptor (beta chain) was identified in a study of T-cell reconstitution after alpha-beta-depleted transplantation in children. The authors prepared the TCRbeta library with unique molecular identifiers. TCRdb re-derived calls from the PCR reads in MiXCR, one entry per CDR3 protein. The repertoire has about 210,000 distinct CDR3 sequences, under 20% of them found once; the top ten carry around 44%. V shed 2 bases and J shed 3 bases, with 5 bases lying between them. From germline, CDR1 is MDHEN and CDR2 SYDVKM. The CDR3 spans 13 residues. This TCR was recovered from a male patient between 2 and 15 years old who had a stem cell transplant for acute lymphoblastic leukemia, so the T cells may come from the graft donor. Sequenced here: PBMCs, mostly from graft donor cells, sampled 360 days after TCRalphabeta/CD19-depleted stem cell transplant. The chain is built from TRBV28 and TRBJ1-5; D ambiguous. The CDR3 sequence is CASSLRPNQPQHF. Written as DNA, the CDR3 is TGTGCCAGCAGTTTACGGCCCAATCAGCCCCAGCATTTT.